This T cell receptor (beta chain) was obtained from a study of CD8+ T cells in alopecia areata. This clone has more than one count but fewer than ten. Its antigen is unknown. Germline V gene lookup returns CDR1 SGHTA and CDR2 FQGNSA. CDR3 size: 15 residues. V was trimmed by 6 bases and J by 1 base, leaving 16 bases between them. Study observations and caveats: Whereas mice showed it more clearly, TCR sharing across patients was murkier, possibly because of HLA.

Sequencing used cDNA as its template, made by extracting RNA and reverse transcribing it. Libraries were prepared by immunoSEQ multiplex PCR; TCRdb keeps only in-frame clonotypes and omits some of them. This table holds fewer than 350,000 clones, 55% to 75% found once. Documented treatment: oral pan-JAK inhibitor, 5-10 mg twice daily. This clonotype was sampled from a human donor with alopecia areata. This sequence joins TRBV7-2 and TRBJ2-7; perhaps D is TRBD1 or TRBD2 (5 bases each). Specimen: CD4+ T cells sorted from blood, collected at week 24, from a patient treated with tofacitinib. CDR3 residues: CASSSLPGQSYEQYF. DNA for the CDR3: TGTGCCAGCAGTTCCCTTCCGGGGCAGTCCTACGAGCAGTACTTC.